This T cell receptor (beta chain) derives from a study of T cell changes during pregnancy in multiple sclerosis. Generated by immunoSEQ multiplex PCR, the TCRdb table keeps only in-frame clones and is missing some. Of some 34,000 clones in the sample, around 92% were seen once. V was pared by 5 bases and J by 5 bases, with 20 bases between. Germline CDR1 SQVTM, CDR2 ANQGSEA. The CDR3 loop spans 15 amino acids. The source material was CD4+ T cells from peripheral blood mononuclear cells, sampled in the third trimester of pregnancy. The source is a female donor in good health, enrolled as a control in a pregnancy study. The chain carries TRBV29-1 and TRBJ2-3; TRBD2 is a possible D gene (5 bases). Here the CDR3 reads CSVRDLASFGDTQYF. The CDR3 nucleotides are TGCAGCGTTCGAGACCTAGCCAGTTTTGGAGATACGCAGTATTTT.